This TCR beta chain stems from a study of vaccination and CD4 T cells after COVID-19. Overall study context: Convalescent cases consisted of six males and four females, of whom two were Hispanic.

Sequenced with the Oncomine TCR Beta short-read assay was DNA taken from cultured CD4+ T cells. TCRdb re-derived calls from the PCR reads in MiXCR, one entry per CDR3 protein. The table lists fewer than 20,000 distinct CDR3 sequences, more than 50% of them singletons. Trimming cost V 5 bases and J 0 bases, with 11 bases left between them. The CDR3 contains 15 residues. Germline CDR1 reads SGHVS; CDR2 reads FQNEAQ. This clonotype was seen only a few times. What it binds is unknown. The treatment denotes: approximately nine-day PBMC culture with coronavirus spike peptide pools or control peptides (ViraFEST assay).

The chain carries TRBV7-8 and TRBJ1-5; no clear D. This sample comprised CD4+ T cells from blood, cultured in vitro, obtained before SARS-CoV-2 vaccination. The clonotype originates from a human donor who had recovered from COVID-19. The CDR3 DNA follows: TGTGCCAGCAGCCCTTTGAGGCCTAGCAATCAGCCCCAGCATTTT. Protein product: CASSPLRPSNQPQHF.